The source of this T cell receptor (beta chain) is a study of regulatory T cells in long-lasting Graves disease. Study-level findings and limits: The researchers studied only peripheral blood, not thyroid tissue.

Germline CDR1 MDHEN, CDR2 SYDVKM. This CDR3 has 16 amino acids. V was pared by 11 bases and J by 0 bases, with 12 bases of the junction left unmatched. This clonotype was seen repeatedly, ten times or more. Its antigen is currently unknown. Described time point: persistent/refractory GD, antithyroid drugs over 5 years with positive TRAb. Extracted PBMC RNA gave rise to the TCR library. Graves' disease diagnosis used American Thyroid Association guidelines. The collection involved drawing 8.5 to 9 milliliters of peripheral blood into EDTA tubes. The authors built TCR beta libraries using iRepertoire HTBI primers and Arm-PCR of CDR3 regions. TCRdb used MiXCR to reprocess the multiplex PCR reads, holding one entry per CDR3 protein. In the table there are roughly 500,000 distinct CDR3 sequences, 20% to 25% of which are singletons.

The receptor was derived from a female donor with Graves disease. Sequencing used peripheral blood mononuclear cells (PBMCs), obtained when the disease was refractory, from a patient treated with antithyroid drugs. The genes are TRBV28 and TRBJ2-5; TRBD2 matches at 10 bases. DNA of the CDR3: TGTGCCTCACGTAGGCTAGCGGGGGCCCACCAAGAGACCCAGTACTTC. This codes for CASRRLAGAHQETQYF.